Shown below are 7 T cell receptor beta chains from a single sample sequenced in a study of human T cells and chemical hapten exposure. Stated time point: healthy volunteer bleed at 6 weeks. Extraction of total RNA was performed on unfractionated whole blood. TCRdb itself ran the RACE reads through MiXCR, one entry per CDR3 protein. The sample includes under 45,000 distinct CDR3 sequences, approximately 5% seen only once; the top ten take over 10%. Sequenced input: whole blood. All receptors come from a human donor in good health. Some clones in this sample may be carry-over from other donors' samples.

The sample holds one count of this clonotype. Since a much larger clone is just one base distant, this may be a read error. Without the conserved terminal phenylalanine or tryptophan, this CDR3 likely stems from a read error. The V gene is TRBV10-3, the J gene TRBJ2-3; TRBD2 agrees at 11 bases. V shed 7 bases, J shed 0 bases, and the junction held 6 bases outside the gene matches. The CDR3 sequence is 16 residues long. The germline gives CDR1 ENHRY, CDR2 SYGVKD. The CDR3, as DNA: TGTGCCATCAACCACGCTAGCGGGGGGAGCACAGATACGCAGTATTTA. It is translated as CAINHASGGSTDTQYL.

This clonotype was counted ten times or more. The CDR3 loop reads CASSESRAGANVLTF. CDR3 nucleotides: TGTGCCAGCAGTGAAAGTAGGGCTGGGGCCAACGTCCTGACTTTC. This chain uses TRBV2 with TRBJ2-6, with no clear D. Trimming left V 2 bases short and J 2 bases short, with 7 bases between. Germline-derived CDR1 and CDR2 are SNHLY and FYNNEI. The CDR3 consists of 15 residues. Looking up the rest from reference TRBV2 and TRBJ2-6 gives the full variable domain: EPEVTQTPSHQVTQMGQEVILRCVPISNHLYFYWYRQILGQKVEFLVSFYNNEISEKSEIFDDQFSVERPDGSNFTLKIRSTKLEDSAMYFCASSESRAGANVLTFGAGSRLTVL.

To note about this clonotype: A read error may explain this, as a much larger clone is one base away. The rearrangement uses TRBV5-1 and TRBJ1-2; D possibly corresponds to TRBD1 (6 bases). The CDR3 totals 15 residues. The V and J ends lost 3 bases and 4 bases respectively, with 16 bases between them. Per the germline V gene, CDR1 is SGHRS and CDR2 is YFSETQ. The CDR3 bases are TGCGCCAGCAGCTCGGACACGACAGGAGCCTATGGCTACACCTTC. Encoded protein: CASSSDTTGAYGYTF. The full variable domain, with the rest looked up from reference TRBV5-1 and TRBJ1-2, is KAGVTQTPRYLIKTRGQQVTLSCSPISGHRSVSWYQQTPGQGLQFLFEYFSETQRNKGNFPGRFSGRQFSNSRSEMNVSTLELGDSALYLCASSSDTTGAYGYTFGSGTRLTVV.

In its sample, this clonotype was seen a few times. The rearrangement joins TRBV6-6 to TRBJ2-6; D is unresolved. This CDR3 contains 14 residues. V was clipped by 5 bases and J by 4 bases, with 9 bases between them. The V gene's germline CDR1 is MNHNY and CDR2 SVGAGI (reference sequence). The CDR3 nucleotides are TGTGCCAGCAGTACAGTATCCGGGGCCAACGTCCTGACTTTC. This sequence encodes CASSTVSGANVLTF.

Many counts were recorded for this clonotype. The chain joins TRBV18 to TRBJ1-5, with D perhaps matching TRBD1 (5 bases). From germline, CDR1 is KGHSH and CDR2 LQKENI. V lost 3 bases and J lost 1, with 13 bases in between. The CDR3 contains 16 residues. The CDR3 is CASSPTGSRSNQPQHF. The CDR3 bases are TGTGCCAGCTCACCCACAGGATCAAGGAGCAATCAGCCCCAGCATTTT. Based on the CDR3 plus reference TRBV18 and TRBJ1-5, the full variable domain is NAGVMQNPRHLVRRRGQEARLRCSPMKGHSHVYWYRQLPEEGLKFMVYLQKENIIDESGMPKERFSAEFPKEGPSILRIQQVVRGDSAAYFCASSPTGSRSNQPQHFGDGTRLSIL.

Worth noting for this clonotype: A much larger clone lies a single base off, so this may be a read error. The genes are TRBV10-3 and TRBJ2-1, with a possible D match to TRBD2 (5 bases). Germline CDR1 ENHRY, CDR2 SYGVKD. CDR3 size: 13 residues. V lost 3 bases and J 5 bases, leaving 8 bases between the germline ends. The CDR3 DNA reads TGTGCCATCAGTGAAAGGAGGCACAATGAGCAGTTCTTC. Its protein is CAISERRHNEQFF.

This clonotype was observed many times. CDR3 coding DNA: TGTGCCACCATGGGACTCGCAAACACCGGGGAGCTGTTTTTT. Residues: CATMGLANTGELFF. This sequence joins TRBV24-1 and TRBJ2-2; D is possibly TRBD2 (6 bases). Germline values: CDR1 KGHDR, CDR2 SFDVKD. The CDR3 length is 14 residues. V was pared by 8 bases and J by 2 bases, with 11 bases between.